These 26 T cell receptor beta chains originate from one sample sequenced in a study of blood T cell repertoires in COVID-19. TCRdb's copy holds only in-frame clones and misses some; the assay was immunoSEQ multiplex PCR. The sample records roughly 95,000 clones, about 81% being singletons. Sequencing input: peripheral blood. These receptors all stem from a man aged 60 to 69 with acute or convalescent COVID-19.

The V call is TRBV29-1, the J call TRBJ1-2, with D perhaps TRBD1 (5 bases). V was cut by 0 bases and J by 0 bases, with 20 bases left in between. The CDR3 sequence is 18 residues long. In germline, CDR1 is SQVTM, CDR2 ANQGSEA. The CDR3 loop is CSVEDRLGQGKTNYGYTF. CDR3 bases: TGCAGCGTTGAAGATCGGTTGGGGCAGGGAAAAACTAACTATGGCTACACCTTC.

This clone was picked up one time. The chain has TRBV12-5 and TRBJ2-3; no clear D. This CDR3 spans 12 amino acids. CDR1 and CDR2 from the germline V gene are LGHNT and FRNRAP. V lost 6 bases and J lost 4, with 8 bases in between. This CDR3 is CASGLNADTQYF. The CDR3 nucleotides are TGTGCTAGTGGCCTTAATGCAGATACGCAGTATTTT.

This clone occurred once. The chain has TRBV6-2 or TRBV6-3 and TRBJ2-1; 10 bases fit TRBD1. The CDR3 is made up of 14 amino acids. The V and J ends lost 0 bases and 9 bases, in that order; junction bases with no gene match: 2. Germline CDR1 and CDR2: MNHEY and SVGEGT. CDR3 amino acids: CASSYSTGGFEQFF. For the CDR3, the DNA is TGTGCCAGCAGTTACTCGACAGGGGGCTTTGAGCAGTTCTTC.

This clone turned up a few times. The chain joins TRBV12-5 to TRBJ1-5; 11 bases fit TRBD1. From germline, CDR1 is LGHNT and CDR2 FRNRAP. V lost 6 bases and J lost 5; bases outside the gene matches: 6. CDR3 length equals 15 residues. CDR3 amino acids: CASGYGQGADQPQHF. The DNA of the CDR3 is TGTGCTAGTGGCTATGGACAGGGGGCAGATCAGCCCCAGCATTTT.

This clone is a singleton in its sample. The chain recombines TRBV5-1 with TRBJ2-7, with D perhaps TRBD2 (5 bases). Germline V gives CDR1 SGHRS, CDR2 YFSETQ. The CDR3 totals 14 residues. With 1 base removed from V and 3 bases from J, the gap between germline ends came to 11 bases. CDR3 sequence: CASSLSEGSYEQYF. The CDR3 DNA follows: TGCGCCAGCAGCTTGTCCGAGGGTAGCTACGAGCAGTACTTC.

The chain recombines TRBV5-1 with TRBJ1-4; D call uncertain. With 5 bases removed from V and 1 base from J, the gap between germline ends came to 9 bases. Germline values: CDR1 SGHRS, CDR2 YFSETQ. The CDR3 has 14 residues. The DNA for the CDR3 is TGCGCCAGCAGACTGCGGGAAACTAATGAAAAACTGTTTTTT. This translates into CASRLRETNEKLFF.

Note on this clone: The junction departs from the called germline gene at one end, perhaps through a read error. Other DNA sequences in this sample translate to the same CDR3. The rearrangement uses TRBV3-1 (or the pseudogene TRBV3-2) and TRBJ1-4, with 7 nucleotides matching TRBD1. The CDR3 consists of 16 residues. Per the germline V gene, CDR1 is LGHDT and CDR2 is YNNKEL (reference sequence). The CDR3 region has the DNA TGTGCTAGCAGCCAAGAATCCGGGACAGTAAATGAAAAACTGTTTTTT. Amino acid sequence: CASSQESGTVNEKLFF.

The genes are TRBV6-5 and TRBJ1-5; unclear D gene. Trimming removed 8 bases at V and 6 bases at J, with 11 bases between. The CDR3 consists of 12 residues. Per the germline V gene, CDR1 is MNHEY and CDR2 is SVGAGI. The DNA of the CDR3 is TGTGCCAGCTCCCCTGCAGGTCAGCCCCAGCATTTT. It is translated as CASSPAGQPQHF.

CDR3 amino acids: CASSPTGLSSGNTIYF. The DNA of the CDR3 is TGTGCCAGCAGCCCTACGGGACTCAGCTCTGGAAACACCATATATTTT. This chain connects TRBV7-9 to TRBJ1-3; the D gene is possibly TRBD1 (5 bases). Deletions cut 5 bases from V and 0 bases from J, with 14 bases between. CDR1 is SEHNR, CDR2 FQNEAQ, per germline (reference sequence). CDR3 length: 16 residues.

The gene calls are TRBV18 and TRBJ1-4; 11 positions match TRBD1. This CDR3 spans 15 amino acids. Germline lookup yields CDR1 KGHSH and CDR2 LQKENI. Unmatched junction bases numbered 11, after V lost 6 bases and J lost 11 bases. In DNA, the CDR3 is TGTGCCAGCTCGCCGAGGACAGGGGGCTCAGAGAAACTGTTTTTT. It specifies CASSPRTGGSEKLFF.

The rearrangement links TRBV24-1 to TRBJ1-2; tentative D call: TRBD1 (5 bases). CDR3 length: 14 amino acids. Trimming cost V 4 bases and J 8 bases, with 16 bases left between them. The germline V gene encodes CDR1 KGHDR and CDR2 SFDVKD. The CDR3 sequence: CATSDPVTALGYTF. As DNA, the CDR3 is TGTGCCACCAGTGACCCAGTGACAGCCCTAGGCTACACCTTC.

J is TRBJ2-1 and V is TRBV3-1 (or the pseudogene TRBV3-2); D perhaps matches TRBD2 (5 bases). Deletions cut 0 bases from V and 0 bases from J, with 6 bases between. This CDR3 comprises 15 residues. CDR1 and CDR2 (germline): LGHDT, YNNKEL (reference sequence). As DNA, the CDR3 is TGTGCCAGCAGCCAAGATGGAGGCTCCTACAATGAGCAGTTCTTC. It encodes CASSQDGGSYNEQFF.

This clone has more than one count but fewer than ten. This chain joins TRBV11-2 and TRBJ2-4, with 9 bases that match TRBD1. Germline values: CDR1 SGHAT, CDR2 FQNNGV. The CDR3 spans 16 residues. The V segment lost 4 bases and the J segment 2 bases; nucleotides outside the gene matches: 6. The CDR3 DNA is TGTGCCAGCAGCTACAGACAGGGGGGAACCAAAAACATTCAGTACTTC. Its protein product is CASSYRQGGTKNIQYF.

V and J are TRBV6-1 and TRBJ1-5; 10 positions agree with TRBD1. Germline CDR1 reads MNHNS; CDR2 reads SASEGT. The trim removed 3 bases at V and 3 bases at J, leaving 5 bases unmatched. There are 16 residues in the CDR3. DNA of the CDR3: TGTGCCAGCAGTGATTGGGACAGGGGCTCCAATCAGCCCCAGCATTTT. Amino acids: CASSDWDRGSNQPQHF.

The V and J genes are TRBV5-1 and TRBJ2-1; TRBD2 agrees at 11 bases. V lost 4 bases and J lost 11; bases outside the gene matches: 14. This CDR3 has 16 residues. CDR1 is SGHRS, CDR2 YFSETQ, per germline. CDR3 nucleotide sequence: TGCGCCAGCAGCCCCACTTCCGGGACTAGCGGCCGACAGCAGTTCTTC. Translating gives CASSPTSGTSGRQQFF.

This chain joins TRBV12-3 or TRBV12-4 and TRBJ2-7; 9 bases align to TRBD1. The CDR3 is 11 residues long. Trimming cost V 8 bases and J 7 bases; bases outside gene matches: 3. The CDR3 region is CASGTGREQYV. CDR3 coding DNA: TGTGCCAGCGGGACAGGGCGAGAGCAGTACGTC.

The chain recombines TRBV2 with TRBJ1-2; D may be TRBD1 (6 bases). The germline gives CDR1 SNHLY, CDR2 FYNNEI. V gave up 8 bases and J gave up 4 bases, with 17 bases separating them. The CDR3 contains 14 residues. The CDR3 spells CASGGRESGYGYTF. The CDR3 DNA reads as TGTGCCAGCGGGGGCAGGGAAAGCGGCTATGGCTACACCTTC.

This clone has a handful of counts. The chain has TRBV27 and TRBJ2-3, with D tentatively TRBD2 (6 bases). Trimming removed 6 bases at V and 5 bases at J, with 12 bases between. The CDR3 runs 13 residues. The germline V gene encodes CDR1 MNHEY and CDR2 SMNVEV (reference sequence). The CDR3 DNA reads TGTGCCAGCAGCCGCCCCGGGGGAGATACGCAGTATTTT. Translation: CASSRPGGDTQYF.

This chain connects TRBV7-8 to TRBJ2-6, with D hard to call. The CDR3 contains 15 residues. The V gene's germline CDR1 is SGHVS and CDR2 FQNEAQ. V dropped 5 bases and J dropped 0 bases, with 8 bases sitting between them. In DNA form, the CDR3 reads TGTGCCAGCAGCCATCAACACTCTGGGGCCAACGTCCTGACTTTC. Protein sequence: CASSHQHSGANVLTF.

The V gene is TRBV27, the J gene TRBJ1-2, with 8 bases lining up with TRBD1. Germline trimming cut 3 bases from V and 5 bases from J; bases unmatched to any gene: 8. The CDR3 length is 15 residues. CDR1 is MNHEY and CDR2 is SMNVEV in the germline V gene (reference sequence). CDR3 sequence (DNA): TGTGCCAGCAGTTTGGCCGGACAGGGAGGGTATGGCTACACCTTC. Encoded protein: CASSLAGQGGYGYTF.

The chain has TRBV19 and TRBJ2-5; 14 bases map to TRBD2. This CDR3 has 18 amino acids. V was pared by 6 bases and J by 4 bases, with 13 bases of the junction left unmatched. CDR1 LNHDA and CDR2 SQIVND come from the germline V gene (reference sequence). CDR3 in amino acids: CASSETSGGAVGGETQYF. CDR3 in DNA: TGTGCCAGTAGCGAGACTAGCGGGGGGGCCGTGGGTGGAGAGACCCAGTACTTC.

The chain combines TRBV18 with TRBJ1-2; no clear D gene. Per the germline V gene, CDR1 is KGHSH and CDR2 is LQKENI. The CDR3 length is 12 residues. Trimming removed 2 bases at V and 10 bases at J, with 11 bases between. CDR3 sequence: CASSPSPGIYTF. CDR3 bases: TGTGCCAGCTCACCATCCCCAGGAATCTACACCTTC.

This clone was observed a handful of times. The V and J genes are TRBV5-1 and TRBJ2-1; a possible D gene is TRBD2 (6 bases). The CDR3 is 17 residues long. Looked up from germline, CDR1 is SGHRS and CDR2 is YFSETQ. Trimming stripped 0 bases from V and 6 bases from J, with 19 bases between. CDR3 sequence (DNA): TGCGCCAGCAGCTTGGCCGAGGGGTCTAGCGTTGCCAATGAGCAGTTCTTC. Protein sequence: CASSLAEGSSVANEQFF.

The rearrangement links TRBV19 to TRBJ1-6; no firm D call. Germline V gene lookup returns CDR1 LNHDA and CDR2 SQIVND (reference sequence). CDR3 length equals 12 residues. Trimming pared 6 bases from V and 9 bases from J, leaving 9 bases between. The CDR3 sequence is CASRLSGSPLHF. For the CDR3, the DNA is TGTGCCAGTAGGCTAAGTGGTTCACCCCTCCACTTT.

The V and J genes are TRBV6-2 or TRBV6-3 and TRBJ2-2; D remains ambiguous. Germline V gene sequence: CDR1 MNHEY, CDR2 SVGEGT. The CDR3 has 14 residues. The ends were cut back, 2 bases at V and 4 bases at J, with 8 bases in the middle. The DNA for the CDR3 is TGTGCCAGCAGTTACGAGACTTCCACCGGGGAGCTGTTTTTT. Amino acid sequence: CASSYETSTGELFF.

The J gene is TRBJ2-7, the V gene TRBV10-3; 10 positions match TRBD2. With V trimmed by 6 bases and J by 2 bases, 4 bases remained unmatched. The germline V gene encodes CDR1 ENHRY and CDR2 SYGVKD. The length of the CDR3 is 14 residues. The CDR3, as DNA: TGTGCCATCAGCCGACTAGCGGGTACCTACGAGCAGTACTTC. Its translation: CAISRLAGTYEQYF.